This TCR beta chain was recorded in a study of beta chain features in type 1 diabetes. The study's findings and limits: A pattern of fewer insertions and more deletions at VDJ junctions was seen in type 1 diabetes patients. For TCRB rearrangement, an influence of HLA type remained unresolved here.

Sequencing targeted expressed TCRB transcripts, as all isolated RNA had been reverse transcribed. Only in-frame clones appear in the TCRdb table, and some are missing; sequencing was by immunoSEQ multiplex PCR. The sample holds more than 130,000 clones, roughly 7.2% seen once. This clone occurred a few times. Its antigen is undetermined. The CDR3 is 16 residues long. Germline CDR1 and CDR2: SGHTA and FQGNSA. Unmatched junction bases numbered 10, after V lost 2 bases and J lost 9 bases. J is TRBJ2-1 and V is TRBV7-2, with TRBD2 matching over 10 bases. This clonotype was obtained from a woman aged 30 to 39 in good health. Sequencing was done on a sample of central memory CD4+ T cells from blood. The CDR3 coding sequence is TGTGCCAGCAGCTTAAGTAGGCTAGCGGGAGTGGCTGAGCAGTTCTTC. Amino acids: CASSLSRLAGVAEQFF. Combining the CDR3 with reference TRBV7-2 and TRBJ2-1 gives the whole variable domain GAGVSQSPSNKVTEKGKDVELRCDPISGHTALYWYRQSLGQGLEFLIYFQGNSAPDKSGLPSDRFSAERTGGSVSTLTIQRTQQEDSAVYLCASSLSRLAGVAEQFFGPGTRLTVL.